A single sample gave rise to the 12 T cell receptor beta chains below, sequenced in a study of blood T cell repertoires in COVID-19 (TCRdb year 2020). Libraries were made using the immunoSEQ multiplex PCR assay. This immuneACCESS table, as held by TCRdb, lists in-frame sequences with V and J called but not all clones. Of the missing ones, under half trace to an unresolved V gene in checked studies; the others have no known cause. Present in this sample are around 150,000 clones, around 90% of which were seen just once. The top ten clones comprise about 4.6% of the sample. The sample comprised peripheral blood. These receptors were collected from a woman aged 55-69 years with active or convalescent COVID-19.

This rearrangement joins TRBV3-1 (or the pseudogene TRBV3-2) to TRBJ1-2, with TRBD1 matching over 9 bases. CDR1 LGHDT and CDR2 YNNKEL come from the germline V gene (reference sequence). J gave up 10 bases and V 2 bases, and 11 bases lay outside the gene matches. The CDR3 is 15 residues long. The CDR3 DNA is TGTGCCAGCAGCCAAACTTACAGGGGGCGCATGATCTACACCTTC. It translates to CASSQTYRGRMIYTF.

This clone occurred a few times. J is TRBJ1-1 and V is TRBV5-4; 8 nucleotides align to TRBD1. The CDR3 spans 15 residues. Germline values: CDR1 SGHNT, CDR2 YYREEE (reference sequence). Trimming removed 2 bases from V and 3 bases from J; junction bases left unmatched: 6. For the CDR3, the DNA is TGTGCCAGCAGCTTCGCCGACAGGGGATACACTGAAGCTTTCTTT. Residues: CASSFADRGYTEAFF.

The V and J genes are TRBV6-5 and TRBJ1-6; D unresolved. This CDR3 is 13 amino acids long. V was cut by 7 bases and J by 7 bases, with 11 bases left in between. Germline assignment: CDR1 MNHEY and CDR2 SVGAGI. CDR3 residues: CASTRDDNSPLHF. The CDR3 DNA follows: TGTGCCAGCACCCGGGATGACAATTCACCCCTCCACTTT.

This clone was seen once. The chain carries TRBV3-1 (or the pseudogene TRBV3-2) and TRBJ1-1, with 7 bases lining up with TRBD1. Looked up from germline, CDR1 is LGHDT and CDR2 is YNNKEL (reference sequence). The CDR3 is 14 amino acids. The junction had 5 bases not matched to a gene; V was cut back by 2 bases and J by 5 bases. The CDR3 DNA is TGTGCCAGCAGCCAAACAGGGGCGGGAACTGAAGCTTTCTTT. Protein: CASSQTGAGTEAFF.

CDR3 sequence reads: CASWTGTGGGNTEAFF. The CDR3, as DNA: TGTGCCAGCTGGACCGGGACAGGGGGGGGAAACACTGAAGCTTTCTTT. The gene calls are TRBV6-6 and TRBJ1-1; TRBD1 matches 11 bases. The CDR3 has 16 residues. J was trimmed by 2 bases and V by 8 bases; bases with no gene match: 10. CDR1 and CDR2 (germline): MNHNY, SVGAGI (reference sequence).

The table lists this clone with a few counts. The chain uses TRBV19 and TRBJ1-1; tentatively, D is TRBD1 (5 bases). CDR3 length equals 11 residues. Trimming shortened V by 7 bases and J by 5 bases, and 8 bases separated the two germline ends. The germline V gene has CDR1 LNHDA and CDR2 SQIVND (reference sequence). The CDR3 DNA is TGTGCCAGTAAGGGGCTGACTGAAGCTTTCTTT. Encoded protein: CASKGLTEAFF.

The V and J genes are TRBV5-4 and TRBJ2-3, with D uncertain. V lost 4 bases and J 2 bases, leaving 14 bases between the germline ends. CDR3 length equals 15 residues. Germline values: CDR1 SGHNT, CDR2 YYREEE (reference sequence). In nucleotides, the CDR3 is TGTGCCAGCAGCCCCCAAGCCGATTTCACAGATACGCAGTATTTT. It specifies CASSPQADFTDTQYF.

The table lists this clone with a count of one. The chain combines TRBV19 with TRBJ1-4; 9 bases are a match to TRBD1. CDR1 is LNHDA and CDR2 is SQIVND in the germline V gene (reference sequence). Unmatched junction bases numbered 4, after V lost 6 bases and J lost 8 bases. The CDR3 has 13 residues. As DNA, the CDR3 is TGTGCCAGTAGCGGGACAGGGCGAGAAAAACTGTTTTTT. Residues: CASSGTGREKLFF.

The chain carries TRBV19 and TRBJ2-7; 10 nucleotides line up with TRBD1. The trim removed 5 bases at V and 0 bases at J, leaving 10 bases unmatched. The CDR3 spans 17 residues. The germline V gene has CDR1 LNHDA and CDR2 SQIVND (reference sequence). This chain's CDR3 is CASSPLDRGLPSYEQYF. CDR3 in DNA: TGTGCCAGTAGTCCCCTCGACAGGGGGCTGCCCTCCTACGAGCAGTACTTC.

The chain recombines TRBV6-1 with TRBJ1-2; TRBD1 aligns across 9 bases. The CDR3 loop spans 15 amino acids. CDR1 MNHNS and CDR2 SASEGT come from the germline V gene. V dropped 1 base and J dropped 4; count of bases not matched to a gene: 4. The CDR3 spells CASSEEVTGGYGYTF. The CDR3 DNA sequence: TGTGCCAGCAGTGAAGAGGTGACAGGGGGCTATGGCTACACCTTC.

The table lists this clone with a count of one. The rearrangement joins TRBV18 to TRBJ1-3; 7 positions agree with TRBD1. The germline V gene encodes CDR1 KGHSH and CDR2 LQKENI. This CDR3 is built from 18 residues. J was trimmed by 0 bases and V by 6 bases; bases with no gene match: 14. The CDR3 DNA reads TGTGCCAGCTCGCTAAACAGGGACAGCATATCCTCTGGAAACACCATATATTTT. Its translation: CASSLNRDSISSGNTIYF. Supplemented by reference TRBV18 and TRBJ1-3, the full variable domain reads NAGVMQNPRHLVRRRGQEARLRCSPMKGHSHVYWYRQLPEEGLKFMVYLQKENIIDESGMPKERFSAEFPKEGPSILRIQQVVRGDSAAYFCASSLNRDSISSGNTIYFGEGSWLTVV.

This chain joins TRBV9 and TRBJ1-6; D is possibly TRBD1 (5 bases). The V and J ends lost 4 bases and 10 bases respectively, with 15 bases between them. Germline V gene sequence: CDR1 SGDLS, CDR2 YYNGEE. The CDR3 totals 14 residues. For the CDR3, the DNA is TGTGCCAGCAGCCCGGGGGGAGACTCCTCACCCCTCCACTTT. Translation gives CASSPGGDSSPLHF.